These 21 T cell receptor beta chains were sequenced from one sample in a study of blood T cell repertoires in COVID-19. Produced via immunoSEQ multiplex PCR; TCRdb's table is partial and in-frame only. This table holds 280,000 or so clones, 70% to 90% found once. Sequencing was carried out using peripheral blood. The source of these receptors is a man aged 18 to 30 with active or convalescent COVID-19.

The chain carries TRBV5-6 and TRBJ2-5; no definite D call. The germline CDR1 and CDR2 sequences are SGHDT and YYEEEE. The CDR3 spans 12 residues. V dropped 5 bases and J dropped 2 bases, with 7 bases sitting between them. CDR3 sequence reads: CASSSVQETQYF. The CDR3 DNA sequence: TGTGCCAGCAGTTCGGTACAAGAGACCCAGTACTTC.

The chain couples TRBV11-2 to TRBJ2-1; weak D call: TRBD2 (5 bases). Germline V gene lookup returns CDR1 SGHAT and CDR2 FQNNGV. Between the trimmed V and J ends, which lost 2 bases and 9 bases, there was a span of 17 bases. The length of the CDR3 is 15 residues. CDR3 sequence: CASSLSTALRGEQFF. The CDR3 DNA reads TGTGCCAGCAGCTTAAGTACGGCCCTTCGGGGTGAGCAGTTCTTC.

The chain carries TRBV3-1 (or the pseudogene TRBV3-2) and TRBJ2-7, with a weak D call TRBD2 (5 bases). The CDR3 is 14 amino acids. Trimming took 3 bases from V and 0 from J, leaving 9 bases between them. CDR1 LGHDT and CDR2 YNNKEL come from the germline V gene (reference sequence). The CDR3 is CASSHFGDSYEQYF. The CDR3 coding sequence is TGTGCCAGCAGCCACTTCGGGGACTCCTACGAGCAGTACTTC.

The chain employs TRBV5-6 and TRBJ1-2, with D possibly matching TRBD1 (6 bases). Germline V gene lookup returns CDR1 SGHDT and CDR2 YYEEEE. V lost 2 bases and J lost 5, with 10 bases in between. There are 13 residues in the CDR3. CDR3 residues: CASSFGGAYGYTF. The CDR3 DNA reads as TGTGCCAGCAGCTTTGGGGGCGCGTATGGCTACACCTTC.

J is TRBJ1-5 and V is TRBV6-5; no definite D call. Germline CDR1 and CDR2: MNHEY and SVGAGI. V was shortened by 2 bases and J by 4 bases, with 6 bases between the two germline ends. This CDR3 contains 13 residues. This CDR3 is CASSYSQNQPQHF. The CDR3 bases are TGTGCCAGCAGTTACAGCCAAAATCAGCCCCAGCATTTT.

The J gene is TRBJ1-2, the V gene TRBV10-3; tentative D call: TRBD1 (5 bases). Trimming stripped 4 bases from V and 8 bases from J, with 8 bases between. Germline V CDR1 and CDR2: ENHRY, SYGVKD. This CDR3 contains 11 residues. CDR3: CAISGGDGYTF. CDR3 coding DNA: TGTGCCATCAGTGGGGGGGACGGCTACACCTTC.

V gene TRBV9 combines with J gene TRBJ2-3; 11 nucleotides align to TRBD2. The CDR3 is 17 residues long. The germline CDR1 and CDR2 sequences are SGDLS and YYNGEE. J was trimmed by 4 bases and V by 3 bases; bases with no gene match: 10. CDR3 region: CASSATGTSGPADTQYF. The CDR3 nucleotides read TGTGCCAGCAGCGCCACCGGGACTAGCGGCCCCGCAGATACGCAGTATTTT. The whole variable domain, filled in from reference TRBV9 and TRBJ2-3, reads DSGVTQTPKHLITATGQRVTLRCSPRSGDLSVYWYQQSLDQGLQFLIQYYNGEERAKGNILERFSAQQFPDLHSELNLSSLELGDSALYFCASSATGTSGPADTQYFGPGTRLTVL.

This clone was detected once. This chain links TRBV4-3 with TRBJ1-3; 8 nucleotides agree with TRBD1. Germline V gene lookup returns CDR1 LGHNA and CDR2 YSLEER. The CDR3 has 20 amino acids. The V segment lost 0 bases and the J segment 4 bases; nucleotides outside the gene matches: 17. CDR3 in amino acids: CASSQDLAGTGGGSGNTIYF. The DNA of the CDR3 is TGCGCCAGCAGCCAAGATCTAGCCGGGACAGGCGGAGGCTCCGGAAACACCATATATTTT.

This clone was observed many times. This sequence joins TRBV5-5 and TRBJ2-1, with D perhaps TRBD2 (6 bases). CDR1 and CDR2 (germline): SGHKS, YYEKEE (reference sequence). Trimming left V 2 bases short and J 8 bases short, with 8 bases between. This CDR3 contains 12 residues. CDR3 coding DNA: TGTGCCAGCAGCTTTACGGGGGATGAGCAGTTCTTC. Protein: CASSFTGDEQFF.

The chain couples TRBV3-1 (or the pseudogene TRBV3-2) to TRBJ1-4; 11 nucleotides match TRBD1. The junction had 3 bases not matched to a gene; V was cut back by 4 bases and J by 8 bases. This CDR3 has 14 residues. From germline, CDR1 is LGHDT and CDR2 YNNKEL (reference sequence). The CDR3 DNA reads TGTGCCAGCAGCCGGACAGGGGGCCTAGAAAAACTGTTTTTT. This gives the protein CASSRTGGLEKLFF.

The CDR3: CASTTGTGGTEAFF. The CDR3 coding sequence is TGTGCCAGCACCACCGGGACAGGGGGGACTGAAGCTTTCTTT. The chain couples TRBV2 to TRBJ1-1; TRBD1 matches at 11 bases. The CDR3 runs to 14 residues. Germline CDR1 and CDR2: SNHLY and FYNNEI. J gave up 5 bases and V 7 bases, and 6 bases lay outside the gene matches.

The count of this clone is one. The rearrangement links TRBV7-2 to TRBJ1-1; D gene unclear. V dropped 1 base and J dropped 3 bases, with 6 bases sitting between them. The germline V gene encodes CDR1 SGHTA and CDR2 FQGNSA. The CDR3 runs to 13 residues. CDR3 loop: CASSLGRHTEAFF. Written as DNA, the CDR3 is TGTGCCAGCAGCTTAGGGAGGCACACTGAAGCTTTCTTT.

This clone has only one observation. The gene calls are TRBV5-1 and TRBJ1-2; D is unclear. The CDR3 sequence is 13 residues long. In germline, CDR1 is SGHRS, CDR2 YFSETQ. V lost 0 bases and J 2 bases, leaving 5 bases between the germline ends. DNA for the CDR3: TGCGCCAGCAGCTTGGTATCCAACTATGGCTACACCTTC. Protein sequence: CASSLVSNYGYTF. The full variable domain, completed using reference TRBV5-1 and TRBJ1-2, is KAGVTQTPRYLIKTRGQQVTLSCSPISGHRSVSWYQQTPGQGLQFLFEYFSETQRNKGNFPGRFSGRQFSNSRSEMNVSTLELGDSALYLCASSLVSNYGYTFGSGTRLTVV.

The rearrangement links TRBV19 to TRBJ1-1; 9 bases are shared with TRBD1. V lost 9 bases to trimming and J lost 3 bases; unmatched junction nucleotides: 8. The CDR3 is 14 amino acids. The germline gives CDR1 LNHDA, CDR2 SQIVND (reference sequence). The DNA for the CDR3 is TGTGCCAGCGGCCACAGGGGGCAGGACACTGAAGCTTTCTTT. Residues: CASGHRGQDTEAFF.

This clone has just a few counts. J is TRBJ2-3 and V is TRBV11-2; the match to TRBD2 covers 8 bases. The CDR3 has 16 amino acids. Germline V gives CDR1 SGHAT, CDR2 FQNNGV. With V trimmed by 5 bases and J by 0 bases, 7 bases remained unmatched. This chain's CDR3 is CASSLPGGASTDTQYF. For the CDR3, the DNA is TGTGCCAGCAGCCTCCCCGGGGGGGCTAGCACAGATACGCAGTATTTT.

This clone came up many times. The V gene is TRBV6-6, the J gene TRBJ1-5, with D tentatively TRBD1 (6 bases). V lost 7 bases and J 0 bases, leaving 13 bases between the germline ends. The CDR3 spans 15 residues. Per the germline V gene, CDR1 is MNHNY and CDR2 is SVGAGI (reference sequence). This CDR3 is CASTRGRYSNQPQHF. CDR3 DNA: TGTGCCAGCACCAGGGGCCGGTATAGCAATCAGCCCCAGCATTTT.

The V call is TRBV16, the J call TRBJ2-2; 11 nucleotides agree with TRBD2. CDR1 KGHSY and CDR2 FQNENV come from the germline V gene. The CDR3 consists of 15 residues. J lost 7 bases, V lost 5 bases, and 6 bases had no gene match. The CDR3 DNA sequence: TGTGCCAGCAGCGGAGGCGGGACTAGCGGCGGGGAGCTGTTTTTT. Protein: CASSGGGTSGGELFF.

The genes are TRBV5-4 and TRBJ2-1, with D possibly matching TRBD2 (6 bases). Germline values: CDR1 SGHNT, CDR2 YYREEE (reference sequence). The CDR3 contains 13 residues. With 1 base removed from V and 10 bases from J, the gap between germline ends came to 12 bases. The CDR3 region has the DNA TGTGCCAGCAGCTTGTCGGGAGCTGTCGAGCAGTTCTTC. This codes for CASSLSGAVEQFF.

The chain couples TRBV9 to TRBJ2-5, with 8 bases fitting TRBD1. The CDR3 extends over 14 amino acids. The trim removed 2 bases at V and 2 bases at J, leaving 2 bases unmatched. The germline gives CDR1 SGDLS, CDR2 YYNGEE. The CDR3 DNA follows: TGTGCCAGCAGCGTGACAGGGGAACAAGAGACCCAGTACTTC. Residues: CASSVTGEQETQYF.

The chain is built from TRBV7-3 and TRBJ2-3; perhaps TRBD1 as D (5 bases). The CDR3 has 14 residues. With 4 bases removed from V and 2 bases from J, the gap between germline ends came to 10 bases. Germline V gene sequence: CDR1 SGHTA, CDR2 FQGTGA. CDR3 DNA sequence: TGTGCCAGCAGCTCGCAGGGATACACAGATACGCAGTATTTT. This codes for CASSSQGYTDTQYF.

This chain joins TRBV14 and TRBJ2-5; 8 bases map to TRBD2. Germline V gives CDR1 SGHDN, CDR2 FVKESK. This CDR3 spans 16 amino acids. V trimming: 1 base; J trimming: 8 bases; junction bases outside the gene matches: 12. The CDR3 reads CASSQVVAGFLETQYF. The CDR3 DNA reads as TGTGCCAGCAGCCAAGTAGTAGCGGGGTTCTTAGAAACCCAGTACTTC.